This T cell receptor beta chain was recorded in a study of T cells in tuberculosis. Study-wide context: In South Africa, adults with active tuberculosis were compared with IGRA-negative and latently infected IGRA-positive adolescents.

Generated by immunoSEQ multiplex PCR, the TCRdb table keeps only in-frame clones and is missing some. The sample comprises about 53,000 clones, 90% to 95% of which are singletons, and more than 1.4% rests with the top ten. Time point defined: new active TB diagnosis, blood taken before or within 7 days of starting treatment. A note on this clone: Its antigen is unknown.

Study results and caveats: A GMM-specific repertoire classifier reached about 90% accuracy, AUROC 0.90.

The CDR3 runs 14 residues. Looked up from germline, CDR1 is MDHEN and CDR2 is SYDVKM. The V end lost 7 bases, the J end lost 4 bases, and 16 bases lay between the germline ends. This sequence joins TRBV28 and TRBJ1-1; TRBD1 might be the D (5 bases). This clonotype originated in an adult with tuberculosis. Source: PBMCs, taken at tuberculosis diagnosis. The CDR3 DNA is TGTGCCAGCATCCGGGGGGGGACTGTCACTGAAGCTTTCTTT. Its protein product is CASIRGGTVTEAFF.